Below are 9 T cell receptor beta chains sequenced from a single sample in a study of T cell responses to AZD1222 COVID-19 vaccine. Sequenced by immunoSEQ multiplex PCR; TCRdb stores in-frame clones only, minus some. The sample holds around 150,000 clones, about 90% seen once. The specimen comprised peripheral blood, sampled on day 0 of AZD1222 vaccination. The source of these receptors is an adult in good health.

The chain combines TRBV5-1 with TRBJ1-2; 7 positions agree with TRBD1. V trimming: 2 bases; J trimming: 3 bases; junction bases outside the gene matches: 1. The CDR3 totals 13 residues. The germline V gene has CDR1 SGHRS and CDR2 YFSETQ. The CDR3 reads CASSLTGDYGYTF. Here the CDR3 DNA reads TGCGCCAGCAGCTTAACAGGGGACTATGGCTACACCTTC. The variable domain in full, completed from reference TRBV5-1 and TRBJ1-2, reads KAGVTQTPRYLIKTRGQQVTLSCSPISGHRSVSWYQQTPGQGLQFLFEYFSETQRNKGNFPGRFSGRQFSNSRSEMNVSTLELGDSALYLCASSLTGDYGYTFGSGTRLTVV.

This chain links TRBV3-1 (or the pseudogene TRBV3-2) with TRBJ2-3; 8 bases are shared with TRBD1. Germline-derived CDR1 and CDR2 are LGHDT and YNNKEL (reference sequence). V lost 7 bases, J lost 4 bases, and 10 bases stayed unmatched. The CDR3 sequence is 15 residues long. The chain's CDR3 is CASTFGQGMADTQYF. CDR3 bases: TGTGCCAGCACCTTCGGACAGGGAATGGCAGATACGCAGTATTTT.

The chain carries TRBV14 and TRBJ1-1; 7 bases map to TRBD1. The CDR3 consists of 16 residues. CDR1 is SGHDN, CDR2 FVKESK, per germline. V was clipped by 4 bases and J by 2 bases; unmatched bases: 10. CDR3 sequence (DNA): TGTGCCAGCAGCCTGATCCTTGGGACAGCCAACACTGAAGCTTTCTTT. Its translation: CASSLILGTANTEAFF.

The chain combines TRBV5-4 with TRBJ1-2; the D gene is possibly TRBD1 (5 bases). From germline, CDR1 is SGHNT and CDR2 YYREEE (reference sequence). CDR3 length: 13 residues. Deletions cut 0 bases from V and 4 bases from J, with 7 bases between. The CDR3 region has the DNA TGTGCCAGCAGCTTGGACGGGACCTATGGCTACACCTTC. Translated, it gives CASSLDGTYGYTF. The full variable domain, in which reference TRBV5-4 and TRBJ1-2 provide the parts outside the CDR3, is ETGVTQSPTHLIKTRGQQVTLRCSSQSGHNTVSWYQQALGQGPQFIFQYYREEENGRGNFPPRFSGLQFPNYSSELNVNALELDDSALYLCASSLDGTYGYTFGSGTRLTVV.

This chain joins TRBV7-3 and TRBJ2-3; 7 positions match TRBD2. The V gene end was trimmed by 3 bases and the J gene end by 1 base; junction bases not matched to a gene: 1. Germline V gene lookup returns CDR1 SGHTA and CDR2 FQGTGA. The CDR3 loop spans 14 amino acids. The CDR3 loop is CASSLSGGTDTQYF. The CDR3 DNA reads as TGTGCCAGCAGCTTGAGCGGGGGCACAGATACGCAGTATTTT.

The V call is TRBV28, the J call TRBJ2-1; the D is unclear. This CDR3 is 13 amino acids long. Germline loops: CDR1 MDHEN, CDR2 SYDVKM. Trimming took 3 bases from V and 6 from J, leaving 9 bases between them. In DNA, the CDR3 is TGTGCCAGCAGTTTCAGTGTACGCAATGAGCAGTTCTTC. It translates to CASSFSVRNEQFF.

The rearrangement uses TRBV7-9 and TRBJ1-2; D perhaps matches TRBD1 (5 bases). V shed 5 bases and J shed 0 bases, with 16 bases lying between them. This CDR3 comprises 16 residues. CDR1 and CDR2 (germline): SEHNR, FQNEAQ (reference sequence). The CDR3 sequence is CASSPLQGSSNYGYTF. CDR3 bases: TGTGCCAGCAGCCCCCTTCAGGGAAGCTCTAACTATGGCTACACCTTC.

V is TRBV19 and J is TRBJ1-5, with D uncertain. The CDR3 contains 15 residues. Between the trimmed V and J ends, which lost 3 bases and 2 bases, there was a span of 11 bases. CDR1 LNHDA and CDR2 SQIVND come from the germline V gene (reference sequence). The CDR3 region is CASSISGSGNQPQHF. The CDR3 DNA sequence: TGTGCCAGTAGTATCTCGGGGTCCGGCAATCAGCCCCAGCATTTT.

The chain has TRBV4-3 and TRBJ1-5, with a possible D match to TRBD1 (6 bases). This CDR3 is built from 15 residues. V gave up 0 bases and J gave up 6 bases, with 12 bases separating them. In germline, CDR1 is LGHNA, CDR2 YSLEER. As DNA, the CDR3 is TGCGCCAGCAGCCAAGATATTGGGGGCTCTCAGCCCCAGCATTTT. Amino acids: CASSQDIGGSQPQHF.